This T cell receptor (beta chain) originates from a study of Ad26.COV2.S vaccination and SARS-CoV-2 variants (dated by TCRdb to about 2021). The study in broad terms: Donors in the vaccine arm were drawn from COV1001, a phase I-IIa trial of Ad26.COV2.S in healthy adults that was multicentre, randomized, double-blind and placebo-controlled. Ad26.COV2.S was administered intramuscularly at a dose of 5x10^10 or 1x10^11 viral particles, either as one shot or as two shots given 56 days apart. Throughout the experiments and outcome assessment, investigators stayed blinded to trial group allocation. A total of around 32 samples were included in the TCR-sequenced set, comprising 19 Ad26.COV2.S vaccine recipients, 5 placebo recipients and 8 SARS-CoV-2 convalescent individuals. TCRbeta repertoire sequencing was used to assess the specificity and breadth of SARS-CoV-2-reactive T cell receptors after Ad26.COV2.S vaccination. Trial participants were randomized into five groups of five, in which low-dose or high-dose Ad26.COV2.S was given once or twice, or placebo was given on both occasions.

This clone was seen a single time. This receptor's antigen is unknown. Base qualities are not provided; no much larger clone lies one nucleotide away. Trimming removed 3 bases from V and 6 bases from J; the gene matches leave 8 bases unexplained. The CDR3 goes from the cysteine to the phenylalanine over 15 residues. Just CDR3 DNA is preserved here, 45 bases in frame from base 1. The germline V gene provides CDR1 MDHEN and CDR2 SYDVKM. Broad study findings and their caveats: The authors noted that the TCR breadth and depth analyses may have underestimated total T cell responses. Comparing responses between vaccine doses or regimens was not something the study was powered to do. After vaccination, spike-specific CD8+ and CD4+ T cell responses were reported to show substantial breadth. Higher spike-specific TCR breadth was observed in Ad26.COV2.S recipients than in placebo recipients (P = 0.0014). Vaccine and placebo recipients had comparable non-spike TCR breadth, which fits with the vaccine containing only spike.

In light of the paper, this sample's treatment or condition label describes: some 19 received Ad26.COV2.S at low or high dose, single or two shots; about 5 received placebo; per-sample allocation not given. Repertoires of vaccine and placebo recipients were sequenced from samples collected on day 63 after the first injection. In Cohort 1b, around 25 adults aged 18-55 years were enrolled at a single site in Boston, USA, between 29 July and 7 August 2020. Ad26.COV2.S consisted of a replication-incompetent adenovirus type 26 vector by which a prefusion-stabilized SARS-CoV-2 spike protein from the original Wuhan strain was expressed. The immunoSEQ Assay was the method used to sequence TCRbeta CDR3 regions. After extraction, genomic DNA underwent amplification by bias-controlled multiplex PCR, followed by high-throughput sequencing. The source study handled its data this way. To quantify the absolute abundance of each unique TCRbeta CDR3 region, sequences were collapsed and filtered. T cell fraction was estimated by normalization of TCRbeta template counts to usable DNA, with usable DNA being measured through amplification of reference genes present in all nucleated cells. Repertoire TCRs were annotated as SARS-CoV-2-specific when V gene, CDR3 amino acid sequence and J gene were exactly matched to a known reactive TCR set. MIRA supplied the reference SARS-CoV-2 TCR set, which was filtered for enrichment in COVID-19-positive ImmuneCODE repertoires so that public or cross-reactive TCRs were removed. Drawing on the MIRA antigens, annotated TCRs were analysed further at the level of specific ORF or position within ORF. Breadth was defined as annotated unique rearrangements over total unique productive rearrangements; depth was the summed frequency of those rearrangements. Group comparisons of TCR breadth used two-sided Wilcoxon rank-sum tests. TCRdb obtained this table from immuneACCESS and retained in-frame rearrangements with V and J assigned. These tables miss some clones; where compared with another copy, unresolved V genes account for less than half of the shortfall, and the remainder is unexplained. From that table come the V and J calls and clone size; the DNA was used to work out D and trimming. In all, the sample holds approximately 500,000 clones, and roughly 85% of those were seen once. The top ten hold 9.5% to 15% of the sample.

This receptor was taken from a person aged 18-65 years who received the Ad26.COV2.S COVID-19 vaccine or a placebo. The source was peripheral blood, collected in a trial of Ad26.COV2.S vaccine versus placebo. Here the chain combines TRBV28 and TRBJ2-7; 10 bases in the middle match TRBD1. The DNA is as follows: TGTGCCAGCAGTTTTCCGGGACAGGGGCTGGTCGAGCAGTACTTC. Its translation is CASSFPGQGLVEQYF.